This record concerns one T cell receptor (beta chain) sequence. The antigen is unknown. Trimming shortened V by 0 bases and J by 6 bases, and 12 bases separated the two germline ends. The CDR3 has 14 residues. Germline V lookup: CDR1 LGHDT, CDR2 YNNKEL (reference sequence). The data originate from a study of spatial heterogeneity in lung cancer. Time point reported: sample taken at primary tumor resection. Unsorted whole RNA of tumor, nontumor lung or frozen PBMC was sequenced. The donor population consisted of over 55 patients with untreated, early-stage non-small cell lung cancer. Study-wide points: The study found ubiquitous expanded tumor TCRs in blood more at resection than follow-up.

TCRdb analysed the 5' RACE reads with MiXCR anew, one entry per CDR3 protein. The table lists over 75,000 distinct CDR3 sequences, 15% to 25% of them singletons. This sequence originates from a male donor with early-stage non-small cell lung cancer. The rearrangement links TRBV3-1 to TRBJ2-7; the D gene is possibly TRBD1 (5 bases). The specimen comprised PBMCs, sampled at surgery. The CDR3 nucleotides read TGTGCCAGCAGCCAAGATTGGGGCCCAAGCGAGCAGTACTTC. Its protein is CASSQDWGPSEQYF.